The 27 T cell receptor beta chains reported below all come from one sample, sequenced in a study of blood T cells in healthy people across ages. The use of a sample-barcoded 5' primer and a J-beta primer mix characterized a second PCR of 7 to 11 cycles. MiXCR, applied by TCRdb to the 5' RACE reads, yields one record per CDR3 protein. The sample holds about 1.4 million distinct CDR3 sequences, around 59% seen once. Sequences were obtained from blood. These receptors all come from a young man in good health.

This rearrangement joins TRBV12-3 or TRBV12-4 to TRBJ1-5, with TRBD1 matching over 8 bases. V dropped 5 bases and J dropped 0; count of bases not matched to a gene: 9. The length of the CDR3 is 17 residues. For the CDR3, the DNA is TGTGCCAGCAGTCTCCGGGACAGGACAAATAGCAATCAGCCCCAGCATTTT. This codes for CASSLRDRTNSNQPQHF.

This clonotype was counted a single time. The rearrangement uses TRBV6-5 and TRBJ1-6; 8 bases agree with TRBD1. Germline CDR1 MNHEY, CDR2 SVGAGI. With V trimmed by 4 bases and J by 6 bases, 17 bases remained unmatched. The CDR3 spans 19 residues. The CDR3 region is CASSLPSPDRGSRNSPLHF. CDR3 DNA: TGTGCCAGCAGTTTGCCATCCCCAGACAGGGGAAGTCGTAATTCACCCCTCCACTTT.

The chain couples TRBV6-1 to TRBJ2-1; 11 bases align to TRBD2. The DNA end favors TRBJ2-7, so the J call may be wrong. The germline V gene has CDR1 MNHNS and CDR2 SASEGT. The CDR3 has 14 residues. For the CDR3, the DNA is TGTGCCAGCCGGGTAGCGGGGGGGGCCTACGAGCAGTACTTC. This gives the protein CASRVAGGAYEQYF.

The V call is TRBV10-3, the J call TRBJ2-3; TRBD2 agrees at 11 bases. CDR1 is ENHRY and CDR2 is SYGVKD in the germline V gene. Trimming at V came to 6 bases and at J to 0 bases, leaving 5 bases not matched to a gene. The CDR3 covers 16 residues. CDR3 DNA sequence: TGTGCCATCAGCGGCCTAGCGGGAGGTAGCACAGATACGCAGTATTTT. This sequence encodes CAISGLAGGSTDTQYF.

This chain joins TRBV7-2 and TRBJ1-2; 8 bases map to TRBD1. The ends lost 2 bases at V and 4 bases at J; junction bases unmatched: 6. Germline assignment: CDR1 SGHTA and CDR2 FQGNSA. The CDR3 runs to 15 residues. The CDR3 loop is CASSLQDRVGYGYTF. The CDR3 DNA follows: TGTGCCAGCAGCTTACAGGACAGGGTGGGCTATGGCTACACCTTC.

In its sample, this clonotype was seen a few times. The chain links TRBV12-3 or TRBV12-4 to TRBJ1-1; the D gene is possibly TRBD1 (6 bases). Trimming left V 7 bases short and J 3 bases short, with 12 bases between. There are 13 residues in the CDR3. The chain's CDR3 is CASTLTGYTEAFF. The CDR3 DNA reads TGTGCCAGCACCCTCACAGGGTACACTGAAGCTTTCTTT.

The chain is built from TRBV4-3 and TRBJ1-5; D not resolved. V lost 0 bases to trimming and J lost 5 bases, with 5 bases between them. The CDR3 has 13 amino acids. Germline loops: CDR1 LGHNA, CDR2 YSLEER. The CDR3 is CASSQDTYQPQHF. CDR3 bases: TGCGCCAGCAGCCAAGATACGTATCAGCCCCAGCATTTT.

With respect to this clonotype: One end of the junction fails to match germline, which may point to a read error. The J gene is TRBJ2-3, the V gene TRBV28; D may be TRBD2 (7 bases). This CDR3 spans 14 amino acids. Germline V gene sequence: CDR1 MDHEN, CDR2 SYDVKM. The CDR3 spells CASSLGGASDAQYF. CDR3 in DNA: TGTGCCAGCAGTTTAGGGGGGGCCTCAGATGCGCAGTATTTT.

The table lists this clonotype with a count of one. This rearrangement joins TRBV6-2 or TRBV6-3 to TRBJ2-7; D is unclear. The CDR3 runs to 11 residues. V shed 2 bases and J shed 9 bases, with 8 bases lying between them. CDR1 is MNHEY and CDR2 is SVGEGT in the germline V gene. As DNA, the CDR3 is TGTGCCAGCAGTTACCAGTCAAGGCAGTACTTC. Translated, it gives CASSYQSRQYF.

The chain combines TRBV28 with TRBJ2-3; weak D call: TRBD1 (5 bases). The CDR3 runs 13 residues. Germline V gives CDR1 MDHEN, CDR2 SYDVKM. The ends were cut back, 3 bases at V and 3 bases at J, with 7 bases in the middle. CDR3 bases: TGTGCCAGCAGTTTGGGGCAGACAGATACGCAGTATTTT. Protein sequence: CASSLGQTDTQYF.

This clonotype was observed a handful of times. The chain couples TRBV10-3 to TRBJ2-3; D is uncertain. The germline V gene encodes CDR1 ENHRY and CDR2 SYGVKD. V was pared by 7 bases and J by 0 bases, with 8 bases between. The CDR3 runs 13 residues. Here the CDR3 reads CAIKRQSTDTQYF. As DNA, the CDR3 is TGTGCCATCAAAAGGCAGAGCACAGATACGCAGTATTTT.

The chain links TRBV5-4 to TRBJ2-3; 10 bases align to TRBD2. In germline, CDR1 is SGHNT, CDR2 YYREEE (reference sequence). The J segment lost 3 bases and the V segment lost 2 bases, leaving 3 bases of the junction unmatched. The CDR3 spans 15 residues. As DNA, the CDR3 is TGTGCCAGCAGCTTCCTAGCGGGAGAGACAGATACGCAGTATTTT. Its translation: CASSFLAGETDTQYF.

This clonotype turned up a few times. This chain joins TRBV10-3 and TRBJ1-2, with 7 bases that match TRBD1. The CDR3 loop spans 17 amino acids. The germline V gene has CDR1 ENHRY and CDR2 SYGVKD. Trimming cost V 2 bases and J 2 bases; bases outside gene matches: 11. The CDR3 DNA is TGTGCCATCAGTGAGCCGAGGGGGCAGGACAACAACTATGGCTACACCTTC. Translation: CAISEPRGQDNNYGYTF.

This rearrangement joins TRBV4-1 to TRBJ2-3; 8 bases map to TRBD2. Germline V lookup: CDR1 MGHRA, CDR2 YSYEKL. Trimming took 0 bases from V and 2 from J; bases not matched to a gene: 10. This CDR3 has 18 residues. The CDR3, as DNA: TGCGCCAGCAGCCAAGAAGCGCTACGAGCGGGGGACACAGATACGCAGTATTTT. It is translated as CASSQEALRAGDTDTQYF.

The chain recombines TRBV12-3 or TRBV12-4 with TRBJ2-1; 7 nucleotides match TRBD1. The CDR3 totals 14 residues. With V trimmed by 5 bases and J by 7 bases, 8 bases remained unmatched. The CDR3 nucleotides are TGTGCCAGCAGTCAGGGGGTCGGGGTAAATGAGCAGTTCTTC. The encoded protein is CASSQGVGVNEQFF.

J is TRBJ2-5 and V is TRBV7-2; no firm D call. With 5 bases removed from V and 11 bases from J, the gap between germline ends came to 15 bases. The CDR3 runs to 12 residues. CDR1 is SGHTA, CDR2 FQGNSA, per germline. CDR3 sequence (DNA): TGTGCCAGCAGCCCCCCAAGCAATGAGCAGTACTTC. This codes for CASSPPSNEQYF.

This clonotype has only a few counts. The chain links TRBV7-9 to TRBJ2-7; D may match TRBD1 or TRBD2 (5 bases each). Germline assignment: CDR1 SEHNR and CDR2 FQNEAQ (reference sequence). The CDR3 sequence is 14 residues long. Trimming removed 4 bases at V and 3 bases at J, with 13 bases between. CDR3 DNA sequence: TGTGCCAGCAGCTGGGGGTATGCTCTCTACGAGCAGTACTTC. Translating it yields CASSWGYALYEQYF.

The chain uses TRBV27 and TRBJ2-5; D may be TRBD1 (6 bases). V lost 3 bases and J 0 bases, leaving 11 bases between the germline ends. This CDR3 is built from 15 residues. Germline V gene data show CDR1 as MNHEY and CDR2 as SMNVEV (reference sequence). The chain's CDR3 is CASSLGYRDQETQYF. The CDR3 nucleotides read TGTGCCAGCAGTTTGGGTTACAGGGACCAAGAGACCCAGTACTTC.

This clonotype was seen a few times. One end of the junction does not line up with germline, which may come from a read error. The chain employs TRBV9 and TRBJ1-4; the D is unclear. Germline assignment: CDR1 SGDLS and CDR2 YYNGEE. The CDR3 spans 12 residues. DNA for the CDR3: TGTGCTAGCAGCACCCCGGCAGAAAAACTGTTTTTT. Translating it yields CASSTPAEKLFF.

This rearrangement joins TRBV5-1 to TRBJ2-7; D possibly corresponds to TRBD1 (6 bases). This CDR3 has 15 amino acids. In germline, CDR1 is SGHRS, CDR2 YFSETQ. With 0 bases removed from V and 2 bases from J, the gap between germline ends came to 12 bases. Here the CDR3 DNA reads TGCGCCAGCAGCTTGGTATCAGGGGCAACCTACGAGCAGTACTTC. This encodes CASSLVSGATYEQYF.

The CDR3 sequence: CASSLYIFLSGGNTDTQYF. As DNA, the CDR3 is TGTGCCAGCAGTTTGTATATCTTCTTATCGGGGGGAAATACAGATACGCAGTATTTT. This sequence joins TRBV28 and TRBJ2-3, with 7 bases identical to TRBD2. The CDR3 spans 19 residues. Germline CDR1 and CDR2: MDHEN and SYDVKM. The J segment lost 3 bases and the V segment lost 3 bases, leaving 18 bases of the junction unmatched.

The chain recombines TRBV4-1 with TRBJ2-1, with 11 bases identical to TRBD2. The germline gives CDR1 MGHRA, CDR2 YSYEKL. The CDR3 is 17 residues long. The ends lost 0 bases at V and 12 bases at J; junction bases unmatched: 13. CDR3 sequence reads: CASSQELSSGGASGQFF. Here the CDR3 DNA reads TGCGCCAGCAGCCAAGAATTGAGTAGCGGGGGGGCCTCTGGGCAGTTCTTC.

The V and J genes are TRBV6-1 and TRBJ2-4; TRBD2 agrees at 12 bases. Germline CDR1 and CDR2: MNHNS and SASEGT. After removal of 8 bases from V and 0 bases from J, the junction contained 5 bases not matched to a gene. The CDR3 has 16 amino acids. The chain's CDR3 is CASVLAGGLAKNIQYF. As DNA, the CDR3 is TGTGCCAGCGTACTAGCGGGAGGCCTAGCCAAAAACATTCAGTACTTC.

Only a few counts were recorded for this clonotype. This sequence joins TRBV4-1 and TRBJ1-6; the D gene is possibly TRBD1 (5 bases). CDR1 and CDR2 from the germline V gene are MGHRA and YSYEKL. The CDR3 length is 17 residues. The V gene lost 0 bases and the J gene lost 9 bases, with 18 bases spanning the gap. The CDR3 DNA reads TGCGCCAGCAGCCAAGAGGCGAGGGACCAAGGTAGTTCACCCCTCCACTTT. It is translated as CASSQEARDQGSSPLHF.

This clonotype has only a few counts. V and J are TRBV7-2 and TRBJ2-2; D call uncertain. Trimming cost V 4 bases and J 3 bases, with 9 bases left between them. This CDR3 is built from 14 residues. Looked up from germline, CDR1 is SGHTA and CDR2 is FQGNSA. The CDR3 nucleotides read TGTGCCAGCAGCTCTTGGGTAGACACCGGGGAGCTGTTTTTT. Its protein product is CASSSWVDTGELFF.

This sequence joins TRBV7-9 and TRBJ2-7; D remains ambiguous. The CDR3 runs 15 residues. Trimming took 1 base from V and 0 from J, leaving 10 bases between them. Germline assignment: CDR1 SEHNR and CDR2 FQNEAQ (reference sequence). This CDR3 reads CASSLVGQDSYEQYF. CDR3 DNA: TGTGCCAGCAGCTTAGTAGGCCAGGACTCCTACGAGCAGTACTTC.

CDR3 bases: TGCAGCGTTGCTCTAGCGGGAGACCCAGATACGCAGTATTTT. Residues: CSVALAGDPDTQYF. The J gene is TRBJ2-3, the V gene TRBV29-1; TRBD2 aligns across 10 bases. The germline CDR1 and CDR2 sequences are SQVTM and ANQGSEA. The CDR3 covers 14 residues. V lost 4 bases to trimming and J lost 4 bases; unmatched junction nucleotides: 5.